This TCR beta chain is from a study of blood T cell repertoires in COVID-19. Study background: The cDNA or gDNA used as material had been derived from T cells, B-cell-depleted T cells, or PBMCs.

This table comes from immunoSEQ multiplex PCR, and its TCRdb copy is limited to in-frame clones, with some not included. The table lists some 210,000 clones, more than 70% of them singletons. The cohort comprised adults aged about 18 to 100 years residing in approximately 25 US areas. Allocation to cohorts depended on clinical history reported by the participants. This sequence was found in a man aged 25 to 45 with acute COVID-19. The sample taken for sequencing was PBMCs or T cells enriched from blood (not recorded which).

The CDR3 DNA is TGTGCCAGCAGCCACGGGACAGTCAATCAGCCCCAGCATTTT. It encodes CASSHGTVNQPQHF. The chain links TRBV3-1 (or the pseudogene TRBV3-2) to TRBJ1-5; 7 positions agree with TRBD1. The V gene end was trimmed by 3 bases and the J gene end by 3 bases; junction bases not matched to a gene: 2. The CDR3 loop spans 14 amino acids. Germline V CDR1 and CDR2: LGHDT, YNNKEL (reference sequence).